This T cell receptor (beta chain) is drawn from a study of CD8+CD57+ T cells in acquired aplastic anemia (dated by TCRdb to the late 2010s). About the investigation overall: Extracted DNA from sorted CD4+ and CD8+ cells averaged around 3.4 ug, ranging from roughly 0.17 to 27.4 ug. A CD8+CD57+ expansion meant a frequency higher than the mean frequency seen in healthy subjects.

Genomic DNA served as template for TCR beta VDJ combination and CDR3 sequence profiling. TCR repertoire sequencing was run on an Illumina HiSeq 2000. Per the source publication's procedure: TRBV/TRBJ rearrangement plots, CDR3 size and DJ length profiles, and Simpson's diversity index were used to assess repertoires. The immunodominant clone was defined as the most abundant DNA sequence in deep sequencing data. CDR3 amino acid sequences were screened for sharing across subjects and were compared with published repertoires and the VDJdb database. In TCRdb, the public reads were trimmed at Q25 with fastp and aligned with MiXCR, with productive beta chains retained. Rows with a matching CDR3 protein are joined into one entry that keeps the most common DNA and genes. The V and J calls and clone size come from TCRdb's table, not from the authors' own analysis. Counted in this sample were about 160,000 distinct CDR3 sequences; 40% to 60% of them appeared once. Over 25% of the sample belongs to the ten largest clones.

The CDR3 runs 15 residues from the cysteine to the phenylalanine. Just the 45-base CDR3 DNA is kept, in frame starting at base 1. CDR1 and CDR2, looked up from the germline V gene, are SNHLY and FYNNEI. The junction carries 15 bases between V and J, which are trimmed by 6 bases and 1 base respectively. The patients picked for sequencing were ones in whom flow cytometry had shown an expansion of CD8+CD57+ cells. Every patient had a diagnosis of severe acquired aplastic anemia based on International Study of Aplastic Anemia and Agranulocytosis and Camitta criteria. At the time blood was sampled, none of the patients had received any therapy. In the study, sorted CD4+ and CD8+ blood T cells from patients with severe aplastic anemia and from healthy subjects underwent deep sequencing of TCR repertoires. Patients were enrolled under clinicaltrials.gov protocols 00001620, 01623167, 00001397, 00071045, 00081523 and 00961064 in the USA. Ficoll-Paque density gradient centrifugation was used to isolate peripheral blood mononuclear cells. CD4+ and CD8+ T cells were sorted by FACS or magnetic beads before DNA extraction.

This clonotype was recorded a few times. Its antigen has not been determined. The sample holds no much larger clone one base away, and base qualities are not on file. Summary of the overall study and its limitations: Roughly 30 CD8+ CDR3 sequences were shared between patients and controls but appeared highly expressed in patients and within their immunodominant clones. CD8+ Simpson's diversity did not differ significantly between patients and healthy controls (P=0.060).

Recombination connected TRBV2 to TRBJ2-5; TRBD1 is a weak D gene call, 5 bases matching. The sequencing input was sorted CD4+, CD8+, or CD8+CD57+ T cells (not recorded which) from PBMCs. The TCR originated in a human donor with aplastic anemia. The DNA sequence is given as TGTGCCAGCAGAATACAGGCGGAGCCCCAAGAGACCCAGTACTTC. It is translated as CASRIQAEPQETQYF.